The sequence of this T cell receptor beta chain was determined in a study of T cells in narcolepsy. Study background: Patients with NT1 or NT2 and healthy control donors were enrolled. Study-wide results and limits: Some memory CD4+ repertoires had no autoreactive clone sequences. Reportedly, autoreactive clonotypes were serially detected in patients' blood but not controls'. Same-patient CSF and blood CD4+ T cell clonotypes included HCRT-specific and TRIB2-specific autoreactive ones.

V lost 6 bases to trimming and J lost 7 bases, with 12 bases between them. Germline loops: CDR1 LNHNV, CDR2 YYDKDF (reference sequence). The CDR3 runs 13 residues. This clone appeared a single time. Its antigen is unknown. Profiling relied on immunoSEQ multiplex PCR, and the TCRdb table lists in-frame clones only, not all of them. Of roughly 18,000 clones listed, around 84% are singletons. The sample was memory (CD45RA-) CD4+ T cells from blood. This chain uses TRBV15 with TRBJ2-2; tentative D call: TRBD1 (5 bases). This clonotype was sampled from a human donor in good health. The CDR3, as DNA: TGTGCCACCAGTCAGGGCTGGAACGGGGAGCTGTTTTTT. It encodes CATSQGWNGELFF.